The clone carrying this TCR beta chain has just one count. Profiled with immunoSEQ multiplex PCR; TCRdb holds only in-frame clones, not every one. The repertoire has some 150,000 clones, 70% to 85% of them found once; the top ten carry 1.5% to 2%. The CDR3 has 13 amino acids. The ends were cut back, 6 bases at V and 8 bases at J, with 13 bases in the middle. Germline loops: CDR1 MNHEY, CDR2 SVGAGI. This entry belongs to a study of blood T cell repertoires in COVID-19. Looking at the study overall: There were acute and convalescent COVID-19 samples, and they came from the United States, Italy and Spain. Sample material is recorded as cDNA or gDNA derived from T cells, B-cell-depleted T cells, or PBMCs.

Participants' own reports of clinical history determined their cohort assignment. A COVID-19 case was met by exposed participants within 2 weeks before study entry. Sequencing was carried out using PBMCs or T cells enriched from blood (not recorded which). The chain uses TRBV6-5 and TRBJ1-4; D is ambiguous. The receptor was derived from a woman aged 18-29 years who had been exposed to COVID-19. As DNA, the CDR3 is TGTGCCAGCAGCCGTCGGTGGGAGGAAAAACTGTTTTTT. Residues: CASSRRWEEKLFF.